Shown below are 18 T cell receptor beta chains from a single sample sequenced in a study of control samples from healthy donors and cancer patients. The repertoire was sequenced with immunoSEQ multiplex PCR; TCRdb's copy has only in-frame clones and lacks some. The repertoire has 55,000 to 90,000 clones, approximately 80% of them found once; the top ten carry 28%. Input material: blood. These receptors were obtained from a middle-aged man in good health.

V usage is TRBV12-3 or TRBV12-4 and J usage is TRBJ1-5; D is unresolved. With 6 bases removed from V and 3 bases from J, the gap between germline ends came to 9 bases. The CDR3 sequence is 13 residues long. The CDR3 coding sequence is TGTGCCAGCAGGCTGGGAAACAATCAGCCCCAGCATTTT. Protein: CASRLGNNQPQHF.

The chain recombines TRBV5-4 with TRBJ1-2, with no clear D. The CDR3 spans 14 residues. Germline V lookup: CDR1 SGHNT, CDR2 YYREEE (reference sequence). V lost 1 base and J lost 4, with 11 bases in between. CDR3 protein: CASSLRVELYGYTF. CDR3 in DNA: TGTGCCAGCAGCTTGAGGGTGGAGCTCTATGGCTACACCTTC.

The chain has TRBV27 and TRBJ2-7; D could derive from TRBD1 or TRBD2 (5 bases each). Germline-derived CDR1 and CDR2 are MNHEY and SMNVEV (reference sequence). The CDR3 contains 13 residues. Trimming stripped 2 bases from V and 5 bases from J, with 10 bases between. The CDR3 protein is CASSLEGYNEQYF. CDR3 DNA: TGTGCCAGCAGTTTAGAGGGGTACAACGAGCAGTACTTC.

The gene calls are TRBV10-3 and TRBJ1-2, with D uncertain. CDR3 length: 15 residues. With 0 bases removed from V and 8 bases from J, the gap between germline ends came to 16 bases. CDR1 is ENHRY and CDR2 is SYGVKD in the germline V gene. This CDR3 reads CAISESTAFSGGYTF. DNA of the CDR3: TGTGCCATCAGTGAGTCGACGGCCTTTAGTGGAGGCTACACCTTC.

The chain carries TRBV6-5 and TRBJ2-1, with D perhaps matching TRBD1 (7 bases). The CDR3 has 15 residues. Germline-derived CDR1 and CDR2 are MNHEY and SVGAGI. V was shortened by 2 bases and J by 4 bases, with 12 bases between the two germline ends. The CDR3 DNA reads TGTGCCAGCAGTTACAAGTCAGGGGGGTACAATGAGCAGTTCTTC. This codes for CASSYKSGGYNEQFF.

The chain has TRBV6-2 or TRBV6-3 and TRBJ1-3; no clear D gene. The germline CDR1 and CDR2 sequences are MNHEY and SVGEGT. CDR3 length equals 13 residues. Trimming pared 4 bases from V and 4 bases from J, leaving 8 bases between. CDR3 sequence: CASSLDAGNTIYF. The CDR3 DNA follows: TGTGCCAGCAGTTTAGACGCCGGAAACACCATATATTTT.

In its sample, this clone was seen once. The rearrangement links TRBV6-5 to TRBJ2-2; 8 nucleotides agree with TRBD2. V shed 8 bases and J 3 bases; nucleotides not matched to a gene: 8. The CDR3 contains 15 residues. Per germline, CDR1 MNHEY and CDR2 SVGAGI. In DNA, the CDR3 is TGTGCCAGCGGGAGGGCAGCGGGGGACACCGGGGAGCTGTTTTTT. Translation: CASGRAAGDTGELFF.

The genes are TRBV5-6 and TRBJ2-1, with TRBD1 identical over 7 bases. This CDR3 is 16 amino acids long. Germline CDR1 reads SGHDT; CDR2 reads YYEEEE. Germline trimming cut 4 bases from V and 0 bases from J; bases unmatched to any gene: 7. The CDR3: CASSRRTGSSYNEQFF. CDR3 bases: TGTGCCAGCAGCCGCAGGACAGGAAGCTCCTACAATGAGCAGTTCTTC.

V usage is TRBV18 and J usage is TRBJ2-1; no reliable D call. The CDR3 sequence is 15 residues long. The V and J ends lost 2 bases and 4 bases respectively, with 12 bases between them. From germline, CDR1 is KGHSH and CDR2 LQKENI. This CDR3 is CASSPAARAYNEQFF. The CDR3 region has the DNA TGTGCCAGCTCACCAGCGGCTCGGGCATACAATGAGCAGTTCTTC. Looking up the rest from reference TRBV18 and TRBJ2-1 gives the full variable domain: NAGVMQNPRHLVRRRGQEARLRCSPMKGHSHVYWYRQLPEEGLKFMVYLQKENIIDESGMPKERFSAEFPKEGPSILRIQQVVRGDSAAYFCASSPAARAYNEQFFGPGTRLTVL.

This clone has a single count. This chain uses TRBV6-4 with TRBJ1-2, with D possibly being TRBD1 (5 bases). Germline CDR1 is MRHNA and CDR2 is SNTAGT. Trimming cost V 3 bases and J 7 bases, with 15 bases left between them. The CDR3 is 14 amino acids. The chain's CDR3 is CASSEEAMRGGYTF. CDR3 sequence (DNA): TGTGCCAGCAGTGAGGAGGCCATGAGGGGTGGCTACACCTTC.

This clone was seen only a few times. The V and J genes are TRBV28 and TRBJ1-1; D unclear. V lost 3 bases to trimming and J lost 1 base, with 9 bases between them. There are 14 residues in the CDR3. Looked up from germline, CDR1 is MDHEN and CDR2 is SYDVKM. The CDR3 DNA reads as TGTGCCAGCAGTTTGGCGGGTAAGAACACTGAAGCTTTCTTT. This codes for CASSLAGKNTEAFF. Full variable domain (remainder filled in from reference TRBV28 and TRBJ1-1): DVKVTQSSRYLVKRTGEKVFLECVQDMDHENMFWYRQDPGLGLRLIYFSYDVKMKEKGDIPEGYSVSREKKERFSLILESASTNQTSMYLCASSLAGKNTEAFFGQGTRLTVV.

CDR3 region: CASSIDRSPGGVAFF. DNA for the CDR3: TGTGCCAGTAGTATAGATAGGTCCCCCGGAGGGGTAGCTTTCTTT. V usage is TRBV19 and J usage is TRBJ1-1; tentatively, D is TRBD1 (5 bases). The V end was cut by 0 bases, the J end by 10 bases, with 18 bases between. Germline-derived CDR1 and CDR2 are LNHDA and SQIVND (reference sequence). The CDR3 runs 15 residues.

This rearrangement joins TRBV6-6 to TRBJ2-7; D remains ambiguous. Germline CDR1 MNHNY, CDR2 SVGAGI (reference sequence). V lost 5 bases and J lost 4, with 18 bases in between. The CDR3 covers 15 residues. The DNA of the CDR3 is TGTGCCAGCAGTCCCGGACCTCAGGTGGGGTACGAGCAGTACTTC. Translation gives CASSPGPQVGYEQYF.

The CDR3 DNA is TGTGCCAGCAGCTCAGCAACTCCGGGACAGGGGTTTTTCTCATATACGCAGTATTTT. Amino acids: CASSSATPGQGFFSYTQYF. V is TRBV14 and J is TRBJ2-3, with TRBD1 matching over 10 bases. Germline CDR1 and CDR2: SGHDN and FVKESK. The CDR3 covers 19 residues. V lost 5 bases to trimming and J lost 7 bases; unmatched junction nucleotides: 21.

The CDR3 loop is CASSPGLAGGDTQYF. CDR3 DNA sequence: TGTGCCAGCTCACCGGGACTAGCGGGGGGAGATACGCAGTATTTT. The chain has TRBV18 and TRBJ2-3; 15 bases are a match to TRBD2. From germline, CDR1 is KGHSH and CDR2 LQKENI. CDR3 length: 15 residues. After removal of 3 bases from V and 5 bases from J, the junction contained 0 bases not matched to a gene.

This CDR3 reads CASSQRQGLRYGYTF. DNA for the CDR3: TGCGCCAGCAGCCAACGACAGGGATTGAGGTATGGCTACACCTTC. The rearrangement links TRBV4-3 to TRBJ1-2, with TRBD1 identical over 7 bases. This CDR3 has 15 residues. J gave up 5 bases and V 2 bases, and 8 bases lay outside the gene matches. Germline-derived CDR1 and CDR2 are LGHNA and YSLEER.

This clone occurred a few times. V and J are TRBV24-1 and TRBJ1-1; 9 positions match TRBD1. The CDR3 covers 15 residues. V trimming: 6 bases; J trimming: 4 bases; junction bases outside the gene matches: 8. Germline assignment: CDR1 KGHDR and CDR2 SFDVKD. The CDR3 protein is CATSPWTGAFTEAFF. In DNA form, the CDR3 reads TGTGCCACCAGTCCCTGGACAGGGGCTTTCACTGAAGCTTTCTTT.

V usage is TRBV30 and J usage is TRBJ2-4; 10 bases are a match to TRBD1. Losses at the gene ends were 4 bases for V and 5 bases for J; bases not matched to a gene: 5. The germline CDR1 and CDR2 sequences are GTSNPN and SVGIG (reference sequence). The CDR3 sequence is 14 residues long. In nucleotides, the CDR3 is TGTGCCTGGATTCCCGGGACAGGGGAAAACATTCAGTACTTC. Translating gives CAWIPGTGENIQYF.